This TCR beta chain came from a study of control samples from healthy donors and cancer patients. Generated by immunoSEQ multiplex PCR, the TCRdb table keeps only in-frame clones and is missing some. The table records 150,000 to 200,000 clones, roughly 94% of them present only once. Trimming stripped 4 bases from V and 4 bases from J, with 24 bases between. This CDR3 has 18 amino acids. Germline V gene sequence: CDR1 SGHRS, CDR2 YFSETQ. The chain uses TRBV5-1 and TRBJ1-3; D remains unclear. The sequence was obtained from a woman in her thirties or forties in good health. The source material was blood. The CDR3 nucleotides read TGCGCCAGCAGCCTCGGGGAGGGTAGGAAATTGTCCGGAAACACCATATATTTT. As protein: CASSLGEGRKLSGNTIYF.